What follows are 22 T cell receptor beta chains derived from one specimen sequenced in a study of blood T cell repertoires in COVID-19. Method: immunoSEQ multiplex PCR; TCRdb's copy keeps in-frame clones and lacks some. The sample has roughly 160,000 clones; over 75% are singletons. Sequencing was performed on PBMCs or T cells enriched from blood (not recorded which). The origin of the receptors is a man over 45 who had recovered from COVID-19.

The chain links TRBV29-1 to TRBJ2-3; TRBD1 agrees at 8 bases. Germline assignment: CDR1 SQVTM and CDR2 ANQGSEA. There are 14 residues in the CDR3. Trimming at V came to 6 bases and at J to 3 bases, leaving 8 bases not matched to a gene. The CDR3 region has the DNA TGCAGCGTACGGACAGGGATCGTAACAGATACGCAGTATTTT. Protein sequence: CSVRTGIVTDTQYF.

This chain links TRBV27 with TRBJ2-2; perhaps TRBD2 as D (5 bases). The germline V gene has CDR1 MNHEY and CDR2 SMNVEV (reference sequence). This CDR3 has 13 residues. With 5 bases removed from V and 4 bases from J, the gap between germline ends came to 8 bases. In nucleotides, the CDR3 is TGTGCCAGCAGTAGGACTTTCACCGGGGAGCTGTTTTTT. Amino acids: CASSRTFTGELFF.

The chain uses TRBV9 and TRBJ1-3; tentatively, D is TRBD1 (6 bases). Germline V gives CDR1 SGDLS, CDR2 YYNGEE. Trimming pared 0 bases from V and 0 bases from J, leaving 16 bases between. The CDR3 runs 18 residues. The CDR3 is CASSVGTAGAYSGNTIYF. The CDR3 DNA reads TGTGCCAGCAGCGTAGGGACCGCAGGGGCCTACTCTGGAAACACCATATATTTT.

The chain links TRBV5-1 to TRBJ1-3, with a tentative D call TRBD1 (6 bases). There are 17 residues in the CDR3. Deletions cut 0 bases from V and 2 bases from J, with 15 bases between. Germline CDR1 reads SGHRS; CDR2 reads YFSETQ. CDR3 amino acids: CASSLGAGGRTGNTIYF. The CDR3 nucleotides read TGCGCCAGCAGCTTGGGGGCCGGGGGGCGTACTGGAAACACCATATATTTT.

The rearrangement uses TRBV19 and TRBJ2-1; TRBD1 aligns across 11 bases. Germline values: CDR1 LNHDA, CDR2 SQIVND (reference sequence). Losses at the gene ends were 1 base for V and 8 bases for J; bases not matched to a gene: 4. This CDR3 spans 15 amino acids. DNA for the CDR3: TGTGCCAGTAGTATAGGGACAGGGGGCGGGTATGAGCAGTTCTTC. This codes for CASSIGTGGGYEQFF.

The gene calls are TRBV7-6 and TRBJ2-3; TRBD1 aligns across 8 bases. V lost 4 bases to trimming and J lost 0 bases; unmatched junction nucleotides: 3. The CDR3 runs 15 residues. Germline V gene lookup returns CDR1 SGHVS and CDR2 FNYEAQ. The CDR3 sequence: CASSYTGGSTDTQYF. The CDR3 DNA sequence: TGTGCCAGCAGCTACACAGGGGGGAGCACAGATACGCAGTATTTT.

With respect to this clone: The sample has other DNA sequences that encode this CDR3 too. The chain combines TRBV7-8 with TRBJ1-1, with 7 bases identical to TRBD1. V was clipped by 5 bases and J by 3 bases; unmatched bases: 12. The CDR3 covers 16 residues. Germline V lookup: CDR1 SGHVS, CDR2 FQNEAQ. The CDR3 sequence: CASSPGQGVRDTEAFF. CDR3 coding DNA: TGTGCCAGCAGCCCCGGGCAGGGGGTGAGGGACACTGAAGCTTTCTTT.

This clone was seen once. The chain carries TRBV18 and TRBJ1-5; TRBD1 aligns across 7 bases. Germline values: CDR1 KGHSH, CDR2 LQKENI. This CDR3 spans 16 amino acids. V gave up 5 bases and J gave up 1 base; unmatched junction bases: 8. CDR3 in amino acids: CASSSGPTGSNQPQHF. CDR3 DNA sequence: TGTGCCAGCTCATCAGGACCGACAGGGAGCAATCAGCCCCAGCATTTT.

V and J are TRBV3-1 (or the pseudogene TRBV3-2) and TRBJ2-1, with D unresolved. The germline V gene has CDR1 LGHDT and CDR2 YNNKEL (reference sequence). V lost 0 bases and J lost 2, with 14 bases in between. The CDR3 spans 17 residues. CDR3 nucleotide sequence: TGTGCCAGCAGCCAAGATCCTTGGCAGGTGGCCTACAATGAGCAGTTCTTC. Residues: CASSQDPWQVAYNEQFF.

This clone was detected a few times. V and J are TRBV5-1 and TRBJ1-2; maybe TRBD1 (5 bases). Trimming took off 4 bases at V and 0 bases at J, with 22 bases between the two ends. CDR1 is SGHRS and CDR2 is YFSETQ in the germline V gene. The CDR3 is 18 residues long. DNA of the CDR3: TGCGCCAGCAGCCCCAGCTCGGGCAGGGCAGTAGCTAACTATGGCTACACCTTC. Translating gives CASSPSSGRAVANYGYTF.

The chain uses TRBV5-4 and TRBJ2-1; 7 positions match TRBD2. V was pared by 0 bases and J by 7 bases, with 4 bases of the junction left unmatched. The length of the CDR3 is 14 residues. Germline-derived CDR1 and CDR2 are SGHNT and YYREEE (reference sequence). The CDR3 is CASSLAREVNEQFF. Here the CDR3 DNA reads TGTGCCAGCAGCTTGGCTCGGGAGGTGAATGAGCAGTTCTTC.

This chain uses TRBV6-1 with TRBJ1-2; 11 nucleotides agree with TRBD1. Germline assignment: CDR1 MNHNS and CDR2 SASEGT. CDR3 size: 16 residues. With V trimmed by 2 bases and J by 8 bases, 10 bases remained unmatched. This chain's CDR3 is CASSEFLGQGAGGYTF. CDR3 in DNA: TGTGCCAGCAGTGAATTTTTAGGACAGGGGGCAGGAGGCTACACCTTC.

V usage is TRBV13 and J usage is TRBJ2-7, with TRBD2 as a possible D gene (5 bases). V was shortened by 2 bases and J by 4 bases, with 12 bases between the two germline ends. The CDR3 sequence is 14 residues long. Looked up from germline, CDR1 is PRHDT and CDR2 is FYEKMQ (reference sequence). The CDR3 coding sequence is TGTGCCAGCAGCTTAAGGGAGAGGGATTACGAGCAGTACTTC. Protein: CASSLRERDYEQYF.

This chain joins TRBV7-9 and TRBJ2-5; the match to TRBD2 covers 9 bases. Trimming took 3 bases from V and 4 from J; bases not matched to a gene: 6. The CDR3 length is 15 residues. Germline V CDR1 and CDR2: SEHNR, FQNEAQ (reference sequence). DNA for the CDR3: TGTGCCAGCAGCTTTATGGCGGGGGGGCTAGAGACCCAGTACTTC. This sequence encodes CASSFMAGGLETQYF.

This sequence joins TRBV7-8 and TRBJ1-5; D unclear. Trimming stripped 3 bases from V and 6 bases from J, with 12 bases between. Germline V gene sequence: CDR1 SGHVS, CDR2 FQNEAQ. The CDR3 consists of 14 residues. The CDR3 spells CASSFGGEGQPQHF. The CDR3 coding sequence is TGTGCCAGCAGCTTTGGCGGGGAGGGTCAGCCCCAGCATTTT.

This sequence joins TRBV5-1 and TRBJ1-2; D remains ambiguous. This CDR3 contains 14 residues. Trimming took off 5 bases at V and 4 bases at J, with 15 bases between the two ends. Germline CDR1 reads SGHRS; CDR2 reads YFSETQ. CDR3 coding DNA: TGCGCCAGCAGGATTTGGCAGGATACCTATGGCTACACCTTC. This sequence encodes CASRIWQDTYGYTF.

The chain links TRBV11-2 to TRBJ2-1; TRBD2 aligns across 13 bases. With 3 bases clipped from V and 8 bases from J, the junction kept 10 bases outside the gene matches. This CDR3 has 17 amino acids. Germline V lookup: CDR1 SGHAT, CDR2 FQNNGV. CDR3 bases: TGTGCCAGCAGCTTTAACCCGACTAGCGGGGGGCTGGATGAGCAGTTCTTC. This translates into CASSFNPTSGGLDEQFF.

The rearrangement uses TRBV29-1 and TRBJ1-6; 7 bases map to TRBD1. The CDR3 loop spans 14 amino acids. The ends lost 5 bases at V and 8 bases at J; junction bases unmatched: 9. Germline V CDR1 and CDR2: SQVTM, ANQGSEA. The CDR3 DNA sequence: TGCAGCGTTCGTGGGCAAGGGGGCGATTCACCCCTCCACTTT. As protein: CSVRGQGGDSPLHF. The variable domain in full, with the rest retrieved from reference TRBV29-1 and TRBJ1-6, is SAVISQKPSRDICQRGTSLTIQCQVDSQVTMMFWYRQQPGQSLTLIATANQGSEATYESGFVIDKFPISRPNLTFSTLTVSNMSPEDSSIYLCSVRGQGGDSPLHFGNGTRLTVT.

The V gene is TRBV13, the J gene TRBJ1-5; 7 bases fit TRBD1. With 0 bases clipped from V and 1 base from J, the junction kept 3 bases outside the gene matches. Germline CDR1 reads PRHDT; CDR2 reads FYEKMQ (reference sequence). The CDR3 has 16 amino acids. CDR3 loop: CASSLGRGLSNQPQHF. DNA for the CDR3: TGTGCCAGCAGCTTAGGTAGGGGGCTGAGCAATCAGCCCCAGCATTTT.

The chain joins TRBV24-1 to TRBJ2-5; no clear D gene. This CDR3 is 14 amino acids long. Germline CDR1 reads KGHDR; CDR2 reads SFDVKD. V was clipped by 0 bases and J by 5 bases, with 9 bases between them. CDR3 sequence: CATSDLRPGETQYF. CDR3 in DNA: TGTGCCACCAGTGATTTGAGGCCCGGGGAGACCCAGTACTTC.

This clone was detected only a few times. The chain combines TRBV28 with TRBJ2-7; 8 nucleotides agree with TRBD1. The V gene end was trimmed by 4 bases and the J gene end by 0 bases; junction bases not matched to a gene: 2. Germline V lookup: CDR1 MDHEN, CDR2 SYDVKM. The CDR3 covers 14 residues. In DNA form, the CDR3 reads TGTGCCAGCAGTTCCGGGACAGGCTCCTACGAGCAGTACTTC. Amino acid sequence: CASSSGTGSYEQYF.

Points on this clone: This sample also contains other DNA sequences that code for the same CDR3. The chain uses TRBV19 and TRBJ2-7; a possible D gene is TRBD1 (5 bases). V gave up 2 bases and J gave up 3 bases, with 8 bases separating them. CDR3 length: 13 amino acids. Germline assignment: CDR1 LNHDA and CDR2 SQIVND (reference sequence). The CDR3 nucleotides are TGTGCCAGTAGTATACAGGGCAGCTACGAGCAGTACTTC. Protein sequence: CASSIQGSYEQYF.